The 21 T cell receptor beta chains reported below all come from one sample, sequenced in a study of cytotoxic CD8 clonotypes in ibrutinib-treated CLL (dated by TCRdb to the early 2020s). In the paper's terms, the time point label means: progressive disease on ibrutinib. Libraries came from the immunoSEQ multiplex PCR assay. TCRdb holds this immuneACCESS table with in-frame rearrangements only. Some clones are missing; in checked studies, unresolved V genes explain under half, and the rest has no known cause. The sample profile shows 53,000 or so clones; approximately 50% of them were found once. 20% to 30% of the sample goes to the ten largest clones. Sequencing used PBMCs, obtained at disease progression, from a patient treated with ibrutinib. The receptors come from a human donor with chronic lymphocytic leukemia.

This clone was picked up a small number of times. In the same sample, other DNA sequences code for this CDR3. The chain links TRBV27 to TRBJ2-7, with D perhaps TRBD2 (6 bases). V lost 6 bases and J lost 2, with 14 bases in between. Germline CDR1 and CDR2: MNHEY and SMNVEV (reference sequence). There are 14 residues in the CDR3. DNA of the CDR3: TGTGCCAGCAGCCCTTTAGGGGAGGCCTACGAGCAGTACTTC. Protein sequence: CASSPLGEAYEQYF.

The chain uses TRBV25-1 and TRBJ1-4; D gene uncertain. V dropped 0 bases and J dropped 5 bases, with 7 bases sitting between them. Germline assignment: CDR1 MGHDK and CDR2 SYGVNS. The CDR3 runs 14 residues. The CDR3 nucleotides read TGTGCCAGCAGTGAATATACGGCAAATGAAAAACTGTTTTTT. Protein: CASSEYTANEKLFF.

The chain carries TRBV6-4 and TRBJ2-4, with 7 bases matching TRBD2. The CDR3 contains 12 residues. With V trimmed by 11 bases and J by 0 bases, 1 base remained unmatched. Per the germline V gene, CDR1 is MRHNA and CDR2 is SNTAGT. As DNA, the CDR3 is TGTGCCGGGGGGGGAGCCAAAAACATTCAGTACTTC. It yields the protein CAGGGAKNIQYF.

This chain links TRBV9 with TRBJ2-7, with 8 positions matching TRBD2. The CDR3 runs to 15 residues. Germline V CDR1 and CDR2: SGDLS, YYNGEE. V lost 4 bases and J lost 3; bases outside the gene matches: 9. The CDR3 sequence is CASSPLGSGSYEQYF. CDR3 bases: TGTGCCAGCAGCCCCCTCGGAAGCGGGAGCTACGAGCAGTACTTC.

The chain couples TRBV7-2 to TRBJ2-7, with D hard to call. The CDR3 has 15 residues. V was pared by 1 base and J by 1 base, with 11 bases between. In germline, CDR1 is SGHTA, CDR2 FQGNSA. Here the CDR3 reads CASSLDPGFSYEQYF. Here the CDR3 DNA reads TGTGCCAGCAGCTTAGATCCCGGGTTTTCCTACGAGCAGTACTTC.

V is TRBV4-2 and J is TRBJ1-5; D unclear. The CDR3 has 15 residues. V dropped 2 bases and J dropped 2 bases, with 10 bases sitting between them. Germline V gene data show CDR1 as LGHNA and CDR2 as YNFKEQ. The CDR3 region has the DNA TGTGCCAGCAGCCAACAAACCTGGGGCAATCAGCCCCAGCATTTT. It yields the protein CASSQQTWGNQPQHF.

The chain couples TRBV20-1 to TRBJ2-7; D is possibly TRBD1 (6 bases). This CDR3 is 11 amino acids long. CDR1 is DFQATT, CDR2 SNEGSKA, per germline (reference sequence). The ends were cut back, 7 bases at V and 4 bases at J, with 11 bases in the middle. As DNA, the CDR3 is TGCAGTGTTAACAGGGATTACGAGCAGTACTTC. Amino acids: CSVNRDYEQYF.

Written as DNA, the CDR3 is TGTGCCAGCAGCCAAGGAATATTGTGGGAGGGGGTAAACACTGAAGCTTTCTTT. Translated: CASSQGILWEGVNTEAFF. This chain uses TRBV4-2 with TRBJ1-1, with a tentative D call TRBD1 (6 bases). The V end was cut by 1 base, the J end by 2 bases, with 20 bases between. Germline V lookup: CDR1 LGHNA, CDR2 YNFKEQ. This CDR3 region has 18 residues.

This clone was detected only a few times. The chain joins TRBV28 to TRBJ2-7; the D gene is possibly TRBD2 (6 bases). V lost 6 bases, J lost 11 bases, and 17 bases lay in between. The length of the CDR3 is 12 residues. Germline CDR1 reads MDHEN; CDR2 reads SYDVKM. The CDR3 region is CASSGGATREYF. The CDR3 DNA sequence: TGTGCCAGCAGCGGAGGGGCTACGAGGGAGTACTTC.

This clone occurred a few times. The chain carries TRBV2 and TRBJ2-2; D gene uncertain. The CDR3 sequence is 14 residues long. Trimming took off 7 bases at V and 1 base at J, with 10 bases between the two ends. CDR1 and CDR2 (germline): SNHLY, FYNNEI. CDR3 region: CASTGQWNTGELFF. DNA of the CDR3: TGTGCCAGCACGGGCCAGTGGAACACCGGGGAGCTGTTTTTT.

The chain recombines TRBV5-1 with TRBJ2-7; D might be TRBD1 (6 bases). Germline CDR1 is SGHRS and CDR2 is YFSETQ. The ends were cut back, 3 bases at V and 2 bases at J, with 9 bases in the middle. CDR3 length: 13 amino acids. CDR3 nucleotides: TGCGCCAGCAGCTCCGGGACACCCTACGAGCAGTACTTC. This encodes CASSSGTPYEQYF. The full variable domain, completed using reference TRBV5-1 and TRBJ2-7, is KAGVTQTPRYLIKTRGQQVTLSCSPISGHRSVSWYQQTPGQGLQFLFEYFSETQRNKGNFPGRFSGRQFSNSRSEMNVSTLELGDSALYLCASSSGTPYEQYFGPGTRLTVT.

The V gene is TRBV7-6, the J gene TRBJ2-3; 11 nucleotides agree with TRBD2. The V and J ends lost 5 bases and 1 base, in that order; junction bases with no gene match: 2. Germline values: CDR1 SGHVS, CDR2 FNYEAQ. The CDR3 loop spans 15 amino acids. The CDR3, as DNA: TGTGCCAGCAGCCCACTAGCGGGAGGCACAGATACGCAGTATTTT. Its translation: CASSPLAGGTDTQYF.

This clone was seen more than once but under ten times. The rearrangement links TRBV28 to TRBJ2-7, with a weak D call TRBD1 (5 bases). CDR3 length equals 13 residues. Germline CDR1 reads MDHEN; CDR2 reads SYDVKM. The V and J ends lost 7 bases and 3 bases respectively, with 13 bases between them. CDR3 DNA: TGTGCCAGCACAGGGTCCACTAACTACGAGCAGTACTTC. As protein: CASTGSTNYEQYF.

The gene calls are TRBV5-1 and TRBJ1-1; D is unresolved. V shed 0 bases and J shed 4 bases, with 13 bases lying between them. The CDR3 covers 15 residues. Germline-derived CDR1 and CDR2 are SGHRS and YFSETQ. As DNA, the CDR3 is TGCGCCAGCAGCTTGGAAGGGAACCCTAGCACTGAAGCTTTCTTT. As protein: CASSLEGNPSTEAFF.

V and J are TRBV19 and TRBJ2-5, with 8 nucleotides matching TRBD1. J gave up 5 bases and V 6 bases, and 8 bases lay outside the gene matches. This CDR3 comprises 14 residues. Per the germline V gene, CDR1 is LNHDA and CDR2 is SQIVND (reference sequence). The CDR3 coding sequence is TGTGCCAGTAGCATACAGGGGGGCCAGGAGACCCAGTACTTC. This translates into CASSIQGGQETQYF.

The table lists this clone with a count of one. V gene TRBV7-2 combines with J gene TRBJ2-7, with D maybe TRBD1 (5 bases). Germline V gene data show CDR1 as SGHTA and CDR2 as FQGNSA. The V end was cut by 7 bases, the J end by 2 bases, with 12 bases between. The CDR3 extends over 13 amino acids. CDR3 loop: CASTQTETYEQYF. In DNA, the CDR3 is TGTGCCAGCACCCAGACAGAGACCTACGAGCAGTACTTC.

The chain joins TRBV5-4 to TRBJ2-7, with 9 bases fitting TRBD2. The CDR3 runs 15 residues. CDR1 SGHNT and CDR2 YYREEE come from the germline V gene (reference sequence). V trimming: 1 base; J trimming: 2 bases; junction bases outside the gene matches: 4. CDR3 residues: CASSLTSGFPYEQYF. The CDR3 nucleotides read TGTGCCAGCAGCTTGACTAGCGGGTTTCCCTACGAGCAGTACTTC.

About this clone itself: The junction departs from the called germline gene at one end, perhaps through a read error. This chain uses TRBV5-6 with TRBJ1-2; 9 bases align to TRBD1. Per the germline V gene, CDR1 is SGHDT and CDR2 is YYEEEE. The length of the CDR3 is 15 residues. Written as DNA, the CDR3 is TGTGCCAGCAACTTGGGTTCGGGACAGGGCTATGGCTACACCTTC. Amino acids: CASNLGSGQGYGYTF.

This chain uses TRBV23-1 with TRBJ2-7; D uncertain. TRBV23-1 is treated as an ORF (open reading frame) with a function not yet certain. V lost 0 bases and J 2 bases, leaving 5 bases between the germline ends. This CDR3 is 13 amino acids long. CDR3 sequence: CASSQSSPYEQYF. The CDR3 bases are TGCGCCAGCAGTCAATCGAGCCCCTACGAGCAGTACTTC.

This clone was observed a few times. The chain combines TRBV4-1 with TRBJ2-3, with 7 bases matching TRBD2. CDR3 length equals 17 residues. The J segment lost 2 bases and the V segment lost 0 bases, leaving 8 bases of the junction unmatched. Per the germline V gene, CDR1 is MGHRA and CDR2 is YSYEKL. The CDR3, as DNA: TGCGCCAGCAGCCAAGACGTCGGGGCGGGGGACACAGATACGCAGTATTTT. Translation gives CASSQDVGAGDTDTQYF.

The chain uses TRBV6-1 and TRBJ1-2, with a weak D call TRBD1 (6 bases). The CDR3 is made up of 15 amino acids. V lost 0 bases and J 8 bases, leaving 16 bases between the germline ends. Germline lookup yields CDR1 MNHNS and CDR2 SASEGT. The DNA of the CDR3 is TGTGCCAGCAGTGAAGCAGGGGGACCCAACTCGGGCTACACCTTC. Its translation is CASSEAGGPNSGYTF.